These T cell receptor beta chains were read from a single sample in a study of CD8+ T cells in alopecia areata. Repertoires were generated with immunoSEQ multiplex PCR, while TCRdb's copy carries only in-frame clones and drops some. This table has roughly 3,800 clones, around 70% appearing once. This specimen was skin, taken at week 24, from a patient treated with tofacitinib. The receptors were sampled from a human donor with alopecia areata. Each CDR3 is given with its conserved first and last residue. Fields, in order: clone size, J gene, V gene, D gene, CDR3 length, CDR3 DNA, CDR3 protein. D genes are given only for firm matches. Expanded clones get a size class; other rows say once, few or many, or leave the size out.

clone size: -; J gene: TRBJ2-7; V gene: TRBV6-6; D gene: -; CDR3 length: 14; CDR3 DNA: TGTGCCAGCAGTCAAACACAGGGTTCCGGCGAGCAGTACTTC; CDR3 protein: CASSQTQGSGEQYF
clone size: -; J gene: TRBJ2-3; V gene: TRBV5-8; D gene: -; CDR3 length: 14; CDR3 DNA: TGTGCCAGCAGCTTAGGCCCCCCCACAGATACGCAGTATTTT; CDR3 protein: CASSLGPPTDTQYF
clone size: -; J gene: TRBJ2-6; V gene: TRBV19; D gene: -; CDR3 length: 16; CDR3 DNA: TGTGCCAGTAAGATGATCCCCAGCTCTGGGGCCAACGTCCTGACTTTC; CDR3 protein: CASKMIPSSGANVLTF
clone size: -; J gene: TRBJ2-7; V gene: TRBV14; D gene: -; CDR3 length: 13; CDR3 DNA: TGTGCCAGCAGCAAAAATACCCACTACGAGCAGTACTTC; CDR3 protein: CASSKNTHYEQYF
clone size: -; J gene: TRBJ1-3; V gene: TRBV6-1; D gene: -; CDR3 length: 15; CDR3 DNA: TGTGCCAGCAGTGTGAAGACGGAAACTGGAAGCACCATATATTTT; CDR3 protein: CASSVKTETGSTIYF
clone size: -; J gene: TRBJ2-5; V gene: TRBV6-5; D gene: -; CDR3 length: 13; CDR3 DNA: TGTGCCAGCAGTACTAGCCTTAAAGAGACCCAGTACTTC; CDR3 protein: CASSTSLKETQYF
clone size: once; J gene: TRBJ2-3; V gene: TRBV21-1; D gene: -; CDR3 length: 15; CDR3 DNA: TGTGCCAGCAGCAAACTCTTGACAGGGGGTGATACGCAGTATTTT; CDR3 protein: CASSKLLTGGDTQYF
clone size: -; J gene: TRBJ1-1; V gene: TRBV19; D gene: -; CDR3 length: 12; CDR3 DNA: TGTGCCAGTAGGGATGAATACACTGAAGCTTTCTTT; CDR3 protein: CASRDEYTEAFF
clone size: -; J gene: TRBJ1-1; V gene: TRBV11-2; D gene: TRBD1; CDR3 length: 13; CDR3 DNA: TGTGCCAGCAGCTTCGGGACAGCTAATGAAGCTTTCTTT; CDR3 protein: CASSFGTANEAFF
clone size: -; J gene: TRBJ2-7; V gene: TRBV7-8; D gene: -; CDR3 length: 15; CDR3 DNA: TGTGCCAGCCACCCATCCGGGCCGCCGAAGCACGAGCAGTACTTC; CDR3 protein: CASHPSGPPKHEQYF
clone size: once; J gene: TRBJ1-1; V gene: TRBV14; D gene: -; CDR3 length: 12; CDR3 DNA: TGTGCCAGCAGCCCTTCCGGGCGGGGAGCTTTCTTT; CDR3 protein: CASSPSGRGAFF
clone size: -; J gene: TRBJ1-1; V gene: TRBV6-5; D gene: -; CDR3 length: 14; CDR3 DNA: TGTGCCAGCAGTTTTCTACAGGGGAACACTGAAGCTTTCTTT; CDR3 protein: CASSFLQGNTEAFF
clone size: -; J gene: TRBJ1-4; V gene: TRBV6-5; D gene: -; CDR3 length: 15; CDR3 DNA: TGTGCCAGCAGCCGCTTGGGGGGAGGACGTGAAAAACTGTTTTTT; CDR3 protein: CASSRLGGGREKLFF
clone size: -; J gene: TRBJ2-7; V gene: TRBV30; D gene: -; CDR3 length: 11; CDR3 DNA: TGTGCCTGGAGTGTATGGGACGAGCAGTACTTC; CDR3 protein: CAWSVWDEQYF
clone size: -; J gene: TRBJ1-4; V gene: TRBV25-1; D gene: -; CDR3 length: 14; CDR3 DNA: TGTGCCAGCAGCGGCGGGCCCTTGGATGAAAAACTGTTTTTT; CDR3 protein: CASSGGPLDEKLFF
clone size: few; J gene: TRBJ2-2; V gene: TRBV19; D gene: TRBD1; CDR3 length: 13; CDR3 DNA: TGTGCCAGTAGTACGCAGGGGGCCGGGGAGCTGTTTTTT; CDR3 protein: CASSTQGAGELFF
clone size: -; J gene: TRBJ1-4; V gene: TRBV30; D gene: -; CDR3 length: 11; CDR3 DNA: TGTGCCTGGAGCCCGGACGAAAAACTGTTTTTT; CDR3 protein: CAWSPDEKLFF
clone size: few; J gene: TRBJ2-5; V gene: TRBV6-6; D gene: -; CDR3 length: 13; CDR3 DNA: TGTGCCAGCAGTACTAGCCTTAAAGAGACCCAGTACTTC; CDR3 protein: CASSTSLKETQYF
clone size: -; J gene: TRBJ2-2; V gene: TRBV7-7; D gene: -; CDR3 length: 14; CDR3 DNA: TGTGCCAGCAGCTTAGATAGGCGGACCGGGGAGCTGTTTTTT; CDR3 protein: CASSLDRRTGELFF
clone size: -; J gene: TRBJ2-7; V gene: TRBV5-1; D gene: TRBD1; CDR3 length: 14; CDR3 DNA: TGCGCCAGCAGCTTCGGGGGGACAGGGGAGGAGCAGTACTTC; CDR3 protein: CASSFGGTGEEQYF
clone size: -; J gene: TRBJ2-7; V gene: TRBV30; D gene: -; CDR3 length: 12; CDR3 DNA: TGTGCCTGGAGTCCCGGGGCCTACGAGCAGTACTTC; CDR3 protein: CAWSPGAYEQYF
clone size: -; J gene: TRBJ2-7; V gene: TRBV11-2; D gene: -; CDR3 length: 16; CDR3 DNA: TGTGCCAGCAGCTCACAACAGGGATACCTATGGGGCGAGCAGTACTTC; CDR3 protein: CASSSQQGYLWGEQYF
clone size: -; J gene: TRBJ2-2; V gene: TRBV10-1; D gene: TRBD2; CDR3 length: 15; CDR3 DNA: TGCGCCAGCAGCGTGGGGATAGCGGGTACCGGGGAGCTGTTTTTT; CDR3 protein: CASSVGIAGTGELFF
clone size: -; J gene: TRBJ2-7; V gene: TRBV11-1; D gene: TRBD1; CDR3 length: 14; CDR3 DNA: TGTGCCAGCAGCTCCCGGGACAGGACCTACGAGCAGTACTTC; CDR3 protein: CASSSRDRTYEQYF
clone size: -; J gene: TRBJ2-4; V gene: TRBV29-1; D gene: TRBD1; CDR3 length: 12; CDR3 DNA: TGCAGCCCGAGGGACAGCCGGGGCATTCAGTACTTC; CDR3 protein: CSPRDSRGIQYF
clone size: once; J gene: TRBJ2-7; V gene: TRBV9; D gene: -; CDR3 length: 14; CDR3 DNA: TGTGCCAGCAGCGCGAGCAGGGCCTCCTACGAGCAGTACTTC; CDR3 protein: CASSASRASYEQYF
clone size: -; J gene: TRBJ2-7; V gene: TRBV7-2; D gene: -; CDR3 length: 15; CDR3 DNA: TGTGCCAGCAGCTCCTCCCCGGGACAAAGCTACGAGCAGTACTTC; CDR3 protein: CASSSSPGQSYEQYF
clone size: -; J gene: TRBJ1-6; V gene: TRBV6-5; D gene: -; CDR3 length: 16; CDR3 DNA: TGTGCCAGCAGTTACCCCCGTGCGGAGACAAATTCACCCCTCCACTTT; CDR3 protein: CASSYPRAETNSPLHF
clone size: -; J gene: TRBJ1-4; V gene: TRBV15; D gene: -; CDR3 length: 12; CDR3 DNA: TGTGCCACCAGCAGAGATTTTCGGGGGACCTTTTTT; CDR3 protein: CATSRDFRGTFF
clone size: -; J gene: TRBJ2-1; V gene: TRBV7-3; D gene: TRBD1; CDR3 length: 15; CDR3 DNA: TGTGCCAGCAGCTTAGACGGGACAGTATACAATGAGCAGTTCTTC; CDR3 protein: CASSLDGTVYNEQFF
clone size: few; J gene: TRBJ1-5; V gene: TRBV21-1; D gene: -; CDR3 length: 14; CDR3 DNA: TGTGCCAGCAGCGATGTTGGGGTACGCCAGCCCCAGCATTTT; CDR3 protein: CASSDVGVRQPQHF
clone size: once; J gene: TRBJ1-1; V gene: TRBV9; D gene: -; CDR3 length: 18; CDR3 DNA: TGTGCCAGCAGCGTAGGGTCCAACTTCCGACACCCGAACACTGAAGCTTTCTTT; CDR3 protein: CASSVGSNFRHPNTEAFF
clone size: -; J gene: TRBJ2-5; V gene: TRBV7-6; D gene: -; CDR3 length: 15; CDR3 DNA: TGTGCCAGCAGCTTAGATGCAGGAGGACAAGAGACCCAGTACTTC; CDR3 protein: CASSLDAGGQETQYF
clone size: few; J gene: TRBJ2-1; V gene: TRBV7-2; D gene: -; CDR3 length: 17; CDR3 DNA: TGTGCCAGCAGCCGGGACCAGAGGGCAAGTTCCTACAATGAGCAGTTCTTC; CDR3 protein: CASSRDQRASSYNEQFF
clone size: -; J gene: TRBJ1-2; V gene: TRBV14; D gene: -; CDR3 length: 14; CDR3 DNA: TGTGCCAGCAGCCAGCCCGGCGGCCACTATGGCTACACCTTC; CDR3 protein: CASSQPGGHYGYTF
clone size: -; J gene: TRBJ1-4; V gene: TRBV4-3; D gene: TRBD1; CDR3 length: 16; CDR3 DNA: TGCGCCAGCAGCCAAGATCGTACAGGGGGAGGAGAAAAACTGTTTTTT; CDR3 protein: CASSQDRTGGGEKLFF
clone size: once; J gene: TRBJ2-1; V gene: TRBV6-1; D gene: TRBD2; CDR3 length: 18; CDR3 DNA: TGTGCCAGCAGTGAACTTCGAGCGGGGGCCAGCTCCTACAATGAGCAGTTCTTC; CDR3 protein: CASSELRAGASSYNEQFF
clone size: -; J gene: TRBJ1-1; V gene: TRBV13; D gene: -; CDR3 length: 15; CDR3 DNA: TGTGCCAGCAGCTTCTCTATCGACGGGAACACTGAAGCTTTCTTT; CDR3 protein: CASSFSIDGNTEAFF
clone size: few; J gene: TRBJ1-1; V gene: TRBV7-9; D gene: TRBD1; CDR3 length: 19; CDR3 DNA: TGTGCCAGCACCCCGAAGCAGGGGGCGAGTAAGGTCAGAAGCACTGAAGCTTTCTTT; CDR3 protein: CASTPKQGASKVRSTEAFF
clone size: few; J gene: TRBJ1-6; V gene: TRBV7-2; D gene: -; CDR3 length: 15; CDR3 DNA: TGTGCCAGCAGCTTCGATATGGGGTTTGGATCACCCCTCCACTTT; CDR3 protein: CASSFDMGFGSPLHF
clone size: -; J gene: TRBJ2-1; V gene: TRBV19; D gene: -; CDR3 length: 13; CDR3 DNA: TGTGCCAGTAGGCGGGGGCTTTACAATGAGCAGTTCTTC; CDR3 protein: CASRRGLYNEQFF
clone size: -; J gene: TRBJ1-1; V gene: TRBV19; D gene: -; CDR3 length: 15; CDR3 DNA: TGTGCCAGTAGCAGGGCTTCAACTCCGAACACTGAAGCTTTCTTT; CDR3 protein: CASSRASTPNTEAFF